Each of the 14 T cell receptor beta chains below was sequenced from the same sample in a study of blood T cells in healthy people across ages. A J-beta primer mix and a sample-barcoded 5' primer were used in a second PCR of about 6 to 12 cycles. TCRdb fed the 5' RACE reads into MiXCR, producing one record per CDR3 protein. The sample lists some 880,000 distinct CDR3 sequences, around 36% occurring once. Material for sequencing was blood. Receptor source: a man younger than 35 in good health.

This clonotype was seen a handful of times. The J gene is TRBJ2-4, the V gene TRBV2; 7 bases are shared with TRBD1. Trimming took 5 bases from V and 5 from J; bases not matched to a gene: 9. This CDR3 region has 15 residues. CDR1 and CDR2 from the germline V gene are SNHLY and FYNNEI. The CDR3 DNA reads TGTGCCAGCAGTTTACTCCCCGGGACAGAAAACATTCAGTACTTC. It is translated as CASSLLPGTENIQYF. Using reference TRBV2 and TRBJ2-4 for the parts outside the CDR3, the full variable domain is EPEVTQTPSHQVTQMGQEVILRCVPISNHLYFYWYRQILGQKVEFLVSFYNNEISEKSEIFDDQFSVERPDGSNFTLKIRSTKLEDSAMYFCASSLLPGTENIQYFGAGTRLSVL.

The chain couples TRBV25-1 to TRBJ2-4; weak D call: TRBD1 (8 bases). The assigned J gene may be wrong: the sequence end matches TRBJ2-7 better. The CDR3 runs 15 residues. Germline lookup yields CDR1 MGHDK and CDR2 SYGVNS. This CDR3 reads CASSRTGGVSGEQYF. The CDR3 nucleotides read TGTGCCAGCAGTCGTACAGGGGGGGTAAGTGGCGAGCAGTACTTC.

The chain uses TRBV2 and TRBJ1-5; 10 nucleotides match TRBD1. CDR1 SNHLY and CDR2 FYNNEI come from the germline V gene. J was trimmed by 2 bases and V by 6 bases; bases with no gene match: 7. The CDR3 loop spans 16 amino acids. Here the CDR3 reads CASSTPGTGGNQPQHF. The DNA for the CDR3 is TGTGCCAGCAGCACCCCCGGGACAGGGGGCAATCAGCCCCAGCATTTT. Drawing the rest from reference TRBV2 and TRBJ1-5, the complete variable domain is EPEVTQTPSHQVTQMGQEVILRCVPISNHLYFYWYRQILGQKVEFLVSFYNNEISEKSEIFDDQFSVERPDGSNFTLKIRSTKLEDSAMYFCASSTPGTGGNQPQHFGDGTRLSIL.

The rearrangement uses TRBV7-6 and TRBJ2-7, with 7 nucleotides matching TRBD1. J gave up 2 bases and V 5 bases, and 9 bases lay outside the gene matches. CDR3 length: 15 amino acids. Germline CDR1 and CDR2: SGHVS and FNYEAQ. The CDR3 here is CASSGVTGDTYEQYF. CDR3 DNA: TGTGCCAGCAGCGGCGTAACAGGGGATACCTACGAGCAGTACTTC.

This sequence joins TRBV9 and TRBJ2-7; D ambiguous. The CDR3 spans 13 residues. From germline, CDR1 is SGDLS and CDR2 YYNGEE. The ends were cut back, 7 bases at V and 1 base at J, with 12 bases in the middle. This CDR3 reads CASHKDLSYEQYF. In DNA form, the CDR3 reads TGTGCCAGCCACAAAGACCTGTCCTACGAGCAGTACTTC.

The chain joins TRBV28 to TRBJ1-1, with 10 bases aligning to TRBD1. Per the germline V gene, CDR1 is MDHEN and CDR2 is SYDVKM. The V segment lost 3 bases and the J segment 5 bases; nucleotides outside the gene matches: 15. The CDR3 has 18 residues. As DNA, the CDR3 is TGTGCCAGCAGTTTCTTGACTACCGAGGACAGGGGGTTTACTGAAGCTTTCTTT. This codes for CASSFLTTEDRGFTEAFF.

The chain employs TRBV28 and TRBJ1-1; the D gene is possibly TRBD1 (5 bases). V was shortened by 8 bases and J by 1 base, with 14 bases between the two germline ends. The germline V gene encodes CDR1 MDHEN and CDR2 SYDVKM. CDR3 length: 14 amino acids. In DNA form, the CDR3 reads TGTGCCAGCGGGGCTCCGGGCGAGAACACTGAAGCTTTCTTT. Translation gives CASGAPGENTEAFF. Complete variable domain (other parts from reference TRBV28 and TRBJ1-1): DVKVTQSSRYLVKRTGEKVFLECVQDMDHENMFWYRQDPGLGLRLIYFSYDVKMKEKGDIPEGYSVSREKKERFSLILESASTNQTSMYLCASGAPGENTEAFFGQGTRLTVV.

CDR3 residues: CASSVPGVRDTQYF. Here the CDR3 DNA reads TGTGCCAGCAGCGTACCGGGGGTGAGAGATACGCAGTATTTT. V and J are TRBV9 and TRBJ2-3; tentative D call: TRBD2 (6 bases). Between the trimmed V and J ends, which lost 1 base and 5 bases, there was a span of 11 bases. This CDR3 has 14 residues. From germline, CDR1 is SGDLS and CDR2 YYNGEE.

This clonotype was detected ten times or more. V usage is TRBV12-3 or TRBV12-4 and J usage is TRBJ2-1; a possible D gene is TRBD2 (6 bases). The CDR3 is made up of 13 amino acids. The ends were cut back, 6 bases at V and 10 bases at J, with 16 bases in the middle. The CDR3 protein is CASSPAEGWEQFF. The CDR3 nucleotides are TGTGCCAGCAGCCCCGCGGAGGGATGGGAGCAGTTCTTC.

This clonotype showed up just a few times. The rearrangement uses TRBV5-6 and TRBJ2-7, with D uncertain. The germline V and J ends were trimmed by 5 bases and 1 base, with 16 bases remaining between them. The germline V gene has CDR1 SGHDT and CDR2 YYEEEE. The length of the CDR3 is 15 residues. CDR3 in DNA: TGTGCCAGCAGTATGCCGTGGTTGGGATCCTACGAGCAGTACTTC. This codes for CASSMPWLGSYEQYF.

Turning to this clonotype: A much larger clone lies a single base off, so this may be a read error. V is TRBV7-8 and J is TRBJ2-4; TRBD1 might be the D (6 bases). This CDR3 has 12 amino acids. Germline V gene lookup returns CDR1 SGHVS and CDR2 FQNEAQ. Trimming took 5 bases from V and 13 from J, leaving 15 bases between them. The CDR3 DNA is TGTGCCAGCAGCGACACAGGGTACGTGCAGTACTTC. This encodes CASSDTGYVQYF.

This clonotype has more than one count but fewer than ten. This chain connects TRBV20-1 to TRBJ2-7, with 9 bases identical to TRBD2. CDR1 is DFQATT, CDR2 SNEGSKA, per germline (reference sequence). The CDR3 is 15 residues long. V was clipped by 1 base and J by 0 bases; unmatched bases: 4. CDR3 in amino acids: CSARGPSGVSYEQYF. The CDR3 DNA is TGCAGTGCTAGAGGGCCTAGCGGGGTCTCCTACGAGCAGTACTTC.

The CDR3 is CASSGDRWDHEQFF. CDR3 nucleotides: TGTGCCAGCAGTGGGGACAGGTGGGATCATGAGCAGTTCTTC. The chain is built from TRBV12-3 or TRBV12-4 and TRBJ2-1, with 8 bases identical to TRBD1. The CDR3 consists of 14 residues. V shed 5 bases and J 8 bases; nucleotides not matched to a gene: 8.

Comment on this clonotype: The junction departs from germline at one end; a sequencing error may be responsible. The chain recombines TRBV2 with TRBJ1-1; D not resolved. Germline assignment: CDR1 SNHLY and CDR2 FYNNEI. The CDR3 runs 13 residues. The CDR3 DNA follows: TGTGCCAGCAGCGAAGCGGAGAACACTGAAGCTTTCTTT. Its translation: CASSEAENTEAFF.